The 18 T cell receptor beta chains given below trace back to one sample, sequenced in a study of T cell responses to AZD1222 COVID-19 vaccine. The data were produced by immunoSEQ multiplex PCR, yet TCRdb's version contains in-frame clones alone and is incomplete. The sample has approximately 270,000 clones, roughly 93% seen once. Sequenced here: peripheral blood, sampled 28 days after the second AZD1222 dose. Receptors originate from an adult who received the AZD1222 COVID-19 vaccine.

The V and J genes are TRBV5-6 and TRBJ2-2, with 7 nucleotides matching TRBD1. This CDR3 contains 15 residues. The germline V gene encodes CDR1 SGHDT and CDR2 YYEEEE. The V and J ends lost 2 bases and 5 bases, in that order; junction bases with no gene match: 6. In DNA, the CDR3 is TGTGCCAGCAGCTTTGGACAGGTCAAGACCGGGGAGCTGTTTTTT. Amino acids: CASSFGQVKTGELFF.

The chain is built from TRBV9 and TRBJ2-2; the D is unclear. The CDR3 consists of 14 residues. The V and J ends lost 4 bases and 1 base respectively, with 8 bases between them. CDR1 and CDR2 (germline): SGDLS, YYNGEE. In DNA form, the CDR3 reads TGTGCCAGCAGCATTCGACAGAACACCGGGGAGCTGTTTTTT. Amino acids: CASSIRQNTGELFF.

CDR3 protein: CASSPDSDRGTNEKLFF. CDR3 bases: TGTGCCAGCAGCCCGGACTCGGACAGGGGAACTAATGAAAAACTGTTTTTT. The rearrangement uses TRBV5-5 and TRBJ1-4; 9 bases agree with TRBD1. The length of the CDR3 is 17 residues. Unmatched junction bases numbered 8, after V lost 4 bases and J lost 1 base. From germline, CDR1 is SGHKS and CDR2 YYEKEE (reference sequence).

The chain has TRBV6-6 and TRBJ1-2; possibly TRBD1 for D (5 bases). This CDR3 contains 14 residues. Germline V gene sequence: CDR1 MNHNY, CDR2 SVGAGI (reference sequence). The V and J ends lost 8 bases and 3 bases respectively, with 16 bases between them. CDR3: CASFFSGTDYGYTF. CDR3 nucleotides: TGTGCCAGCTTCTTCTCCGGGACGGACTATGGCTACACCTTC.

The chain joins TRBV21-1 to TRBJ2-3; the table assigns TRBD2, which was not confirmed against the DNA. TRBV21-1 is annotated as a pseudogene. The CDR3 is 15 residues long. CDR3 nucleotides: TGTGCCAGCAGAAAACCCCTCCCGGGGATGGATACGCAGTATTTT. Amino acids: CASRKPLPGMDTQYF.

For this clone: The same CDR3 is also encoded by other DNA sequences in this sample. V gene TRBV28 combines with J gene TRBJ1-2; D may be TRBD1 (5 bases). V lost 5 bases and J lost 2, with 9 bases in between. CDR3 length: 13 residues. Per germline, CDR1 MDHEN and CDR2 SYDVKM. In nucleotides, the CDR3 is TGTGCCAGCAGTCCCCCAGGGAACTATGGCTACACCTTC. Its protein is CASSPPGNYGYTF.

J is TRBJ1-6 and V is TRBV6-4; no clear D. Germline V lookup: CDR1 MRHNA, CDR2 SNTAGT. The CDR3 sequence is 13 residues long. V dropped 2 bases and J dropped 10 bases, with 9 bases sitting between them. This CDR3 is CASSDRLGSPLHF. CDR3 coding DNA: TGTGCCAGCAGTGACAGGTTGGGGTCACCCCTCCACTTT.

V gene TRBV24-1 combines with J gene TRBJ2-1, with 7 bases lining up with TRBD1. This CDR3 is built from 15 residues. V lost 5 bases to trimming and J lost 1 base; unmatched junction nucleotides: 4. Germline loops: CDR1 KGHDR, CDR2 SFDVKD. The CDR3 DNA is TGTGCCACCAGTGCTGGGACAGTGTCCTACAATGAGCAGTTCTTC. Amino acid sequence: CATSAGTVSYNEQFF.

This rearrangement joins TRBV12-3 or TRBV12-4 to TRBJ1-2; no reliable D call. The CDR3 spans 12 residues. V lost 7 bases and J 9 bases, leaving 15 bases between the germline ends. CDR3 DNA: TGTGCCAGCAAAAACTCGGCCCTGAGCTACACCTTC. It specifies CASKNSALSYTF.

This chain uses TRBV9 with TRBJ1-4, with 7 bases matching TRBD1. The germline CDR1 and CDR2 sequences are SGDLS and YYNGEE. This CDR3 is built from 14 residues. The V segment lost 4 bases and the J segment 2 bases; nucleotides outside the gene matches: 2. CDR3 nucleotides: TGTGCCAGCAGCCCGACAGGGACTAATGAAAAACTGTTTTTT. Residues: CASSPTGTNEKLFF.

The chain joins TRBV28 to TRBJ1-2; D gene uncertain. Germline CDR1 MDHEN, CDR2 SYDVKM. This CDR3 has 14 amino acids. V lost 3 bases, J lost 5 bases, and 13 bases lay in between. In DNA form, the CDR3 reads TGTGCCAGCAGTTTGGGTGGCTCTGGGTATGGCTACACCTTC. Residues: CASSLGGSGYGYTF.

The chain combines TRBV7-2 with TRBJ2-7; 7 nucleotides align to TRBD2. The CDR3 has 17 residues. V trimming: 5 bases; J trimming: 3 bases; junction bases outside the gene matches: 16. The germline V gene encodes CDR1 SGHTA and CDR2 FQGNSA. CDR3 region: CASSAGRAATPYYEQYF. Written as DNA, the CDR3 is TGTGCCAGCAGCGCGGGGAGGGCCGCAACTCCCTACTACGAGCAGTACTTC.

This chain joins TRBV28 and TRBJ1-2; TRBD1 aligns across 11 bases. V trimming: 4 bases; J trimming: 0 bases; junction bases outside the gene matches: 1. The CDR3 has 15 amino acids. The germline V gene encodes CDR1 MDHEN and CDR2 SYDVKM. The CDR3 DNA reads as TGTGCCAGCAGTTCGGGACAGGGGGCTAACTATGGCTACACCTTC. Amino acid sequence: CASSSGQGANYGYTF.

The genes are TRBV4-1 and TRBJ1-6, with TRBD1 identical over 8 bases. The V gene end was trimmed by 4 bases and the J gene end by 5 bases; junction bases not matched to a gene: 7. This CDR3 has 16 residues. The V gene's germline CDR1 is MGHRA and CDR2 YSYEKL. The DNA for the CDR3 is TGCGCCAGCAGCCTCTCAGGGGGCTTCGATAATTCACCCCTCCACTTT. It encodes CASSLSGGFDNSPLHF.

The chain carries TRBV7-2 and TRBJ1-2, with a weak D call TRBD1 (5 bases). The CDR3 is made up of 17 amino acids. Trimming left V 1 base short and J 6 bases short, with 21 bases between. The germline V gene has CDR1 SGHTA and CDR2 FQGNSA. The CDR3 DNA is TGTGCCAGCAGCTTAGTTAGGCGAGCCGGGACGCAGAATGGCTACACCTTC. It yields the protein CASSLVRRAGTQNGYTF.

This chain links TRBV11-3 with TRBJ2-1; D is uncertain. The V and J ends lost 2 bases and 2 bases respectively, with 1 base between them. This CDR3 region has 12 residues. From germline, CDR1 is SGHNT and CDR2 YENEEA. The CDR3 sequence: CASSLTYNEQFF. The CDR3 nucleotides are TGTGCCAGCAGCTTAACCTACAATGAGCAGTTCTTC.

As for this clone: This sample also contains other DNA sequences that code for the same CDR3. The chain employs TRBV18 and TRBJ1-5, with D possibly matching TRBD1 (6 bases). Trimming shortened V by 3 bases and J by 4 bases, and 7 bases separated the two germline ends. The CDR3 consists of 13 residues. Germline loops: CDR1 KGHSH, CDR2 LQKENI. CDR3 DNA: TGTGCCAGCTCACCGGACAGTAATCAGCCCCAGCATTTT. Protein product: CASSPDSNQPQHF.

The chain uses TRBV18 and TRBJ1-4; D ambiguous. CDR1 KGHSH and CDR2 LQKENI come from the germline V gene. V shed 1 base and J shed 4 bases, with 1 base lying between them. This CDR3 contains 12 residues. In DNA form, the CDR3 reads TGTGCCAGCTCACCACGTAATGAAAAACTGTTTTTT. This translates into CASSPRNEKLFF.